These T cell receptor beta chains were read from a single sample in a study of blood T cell repertoires in COVID-19. Sequencing was performed with immunoSEQ multiplex PCR; in TCRdb, only in-frame clones are kept and a portion is missing. The sample consists of some 190,000 clones, about 90% of them appearing once. Material for sequencing was peripheral blood. These receptors were taken from a man younger than 30 with active or convalescent COVID-19. Both conserved end residues are part of each CDR3. D genes are given only for firm matches. Size values are once, few and many counts, or a class for expanded clones, and some rows have none.

clone_size: -
v_call: TRBV25-1
j_call: TRBJ1-1
d_call: -
cdr3_nt: TGTGCCAGCAGTTCGAAACGGAGGGGTAACGGTGAAGCTTTCTTT
cdr3_aa: CASSSKRRGNGEAFF

clone_size: -
v_call: TRBV30
j_call: TRBJ1-6
d_call: -
cdr3_nt: TGTGCCTTCGGGAACTCCTATAATTCACCCCTCCACTTT
cdr3_aa: CAFGNSYNSPLHF

clone_size: -
v_call: TRBV9
j_call: TRBJ1-3
d_call: -
cdr3_nt: TGTGCCAGCAGCGGGGGCGGCTTCGGAAACACCATATATTTT
cdr3_aa: CASSGGGFGNTIYF

clone_size: -
v_call: TRBV7-8
j_call: TRBJ2-5
d_call: -
cdr3_nt: TGTGCCAGCAGCTTAGAGTCGCGGGGCGGGGAGACCCAGTACTTC
cdr3_aa: CASSLESRGGETQYF

clone_size: -
v_call: TRBV9
j_call: TRBJ1-1
d_call: -
cdr3_nt: TGTGCCAGCAGCAAGACAGGACTGAACACTGAAGCTTTCTTT
cdr3_aa: CASSKTGLNTEAFF

clone_size: -
v_call: TRBV7-2
j_call: TRBJ2-5
d_call: TRBD2
cdr3_nt: TGTGCCAGCAGCCGTGAAGGAAGCGGGATGACCCAGTACTTC
cdr3_aa: CASSREGSGMTQYF

clone_size: -
v_call: TRBV6-5
j_call: TRBJ2-3
d_call: TRBD2
cdr3_nt: TGTGCCAGCAGTCTTAGCGGGGGGGCTGGAGATACGCAGTATTTT
cdr3_aa: CASSLSGGAGDTQYF

clone_size: -
v_call: TRBV10-3
j_call: TRBJ1-2
d_call: -
cdr3_nt: TGTGCCATCAGGGACAGATCAACCTATGGCTACACCTTC
cdr3_aa: CAIRDRSTYGYTF

clone_size: -
v_call: TRBV6-6
j_call: TRBJ1-1
d_call: -
cdr3_nt: TGTGCCAGCAGTCGGACGGCCAGAGGCACTGAAGCTTTCTTT
cdr3_aa: CASSRTARGTEAFF

clone_size: -
v_call: TRBV9
j_call: TRBJ2-7
d_call: -
cdr3_nt: TGTGCCAGCAGCGTAGCAGAAAACCCCTCCTACGAGCAGTACTTC
cdr3_aa: CASSVAENPSYEQYF

clone_size: -
v_call: TRBV29-1
j_call: TRBJ1-2
d_call: -
cdr3_nt: TGCAGCGTTGAAGATTCCTTCAGGGGCTACACCTTC
cdr3_aa: CSVEDSFRGYTF

clone_size: -
v_call: TRBV30
j_call: TRBJ1-5
d_call: -
cdr3_nt: TGTGCCTGGAGTGTTCAGGGGAATCAGCCCCAGCATTTT
cdr3_aa: CAWSVQGNQPQHF

clone_size: -
v_call: TRBV6-5
j_call: TRBJ1-1
d_call: -
cdr3_nt: TGTGCCAGCGTCCGTTTTGCGGGGAACACTGAAGCTTTCTTT
cdr3_aa: CASVRFAGNTEAFF

clone_size: -
v_call: TRBV7-3
j_call: TRBJ2-2
d_call: -
cdr3_nt: TGTGCCAGCAGCCAGACAGCGAACACCGGGGAGCTGTTTTTT
cdr3_aa: CASSQTANTGELFF

clone_size: -
v_call: TRBV2
j_call: TRBJ2-5
d_call: -
cdr3_nt: TGTGCCAGCAGTCCTCCTAGCGCCGAAGAGACCCAGTACTTC
cdr3_aa: CASSPPSAEETQYF

clone_size: -
v_call: TRBV21-1
j_call: TRBJ2-1
d_call: -
cdr3_nt: TGTGCCAGCAGCAAAGGTCCGGGGGGTTCGGACAATGAGCAGTTCTTC
cdr3_aa: CASSKGPGGSDNEQFF

clone_size: -
v_call: TRBV7-9
j_call: TRBJ1-6
d_call: -
cdr3_nt: TGTGCCAGCACCAAGTCGCCGAGCTATAATTCACCCCTCCACTTT
cdr3_aa: CASTKSPSYNSPLHF

clone_size: -
v_call: TRBV7-3
j_call: TRBJ2-1
d_call: TRBD1
cdr3_nt: TGTGCCAGCACCAGGACAGGGGGTGAGGGTGAGCAGTTCTTC
cdr3_aa: CASTRTGGEGEQFF

clone_size: once
v_call: TRBV9
j_call: TRBJ2-3
d_call: -
cdr3_nt: TGTGCCAGCAGCGAACTACAGGGATCAGATACGCAGTATTTT
cdr3_aa: CASSELQGSDTQYF

clone_size: once
v_call: TRBV6-2/TRBV6-3
j_call: TRBJ2-2
d_call: -
cdr3_nt: TGTGCCAGCAGTTACTCATGGCTAGGGGTCGGGGAGCTGTTTTTT
cdr3_aa: CASSYSWLGVGELFF

clone_size: -
v_call: TRBV30
j_call: TRBJ1-4
d_call: -
cdr3_nt: TGTGCCTGGAGTGTAAACAGCTATGAAAAACTGTTTTTT
cdr3_aa: CAWSVNSYEKLFF

clone_size: -
v_call: TRBV19
j_call: TRBJ2-7
d_call: TRBD2
cdr3_nt: TGTGCCAGTAGCACCTTTCTAGCGGGAGGTAGCGAGCAGTACTTC
cdr3_aa: CASSTFLAGGSEQYF

clone_size: medium-sized
v_call: TRBV29-1
j_call: TRBJ1-1
d_call: -
cdr3_nt: TGCAGCGCCCAGATACAGATCTTTTCCCATGAAGCTTTCTTT
cdr3_aa: CSAQIQIFSHEAFF

clone_size: -
v_call: TRBV19
j_call: TRBJ2-3
d_call: TRBD1
cdr3_nt: TGTGCCAGTAGACTCGGACAGGGTCCAGATACGCAGTATTTT
cdr3_aa: CASRLGQGPDTQYF

clone_size: -
v_call: TRBV19
j_call: TRBJ2-7
d_call: TRBD1
cdr3_nt: TGTGCCAGTAGTAAACCAGTACCGGGACAGGATACCACCTACGAGCAGTACTTC
cdr3_aa: CASSKPVPGQDTTYEQYF

clone_size: -
v_call: TRBV3-1/TRBV3-2
j_call: TRBJ1-5
d_call: -
cdr3_nt: TGTGCCAGCAGCCAAGGACCCGGGGGAGGTCAGCCCCAGCATTTT
cdr3_aa: CASSQGPGGGQPQHF

clone_size: -
v_call: TRBV4-3
j_call: TRBJ1-2
d_call: -
cdr3_nt: TGCGCCAGCAGCCGGGAGGCCTACAGCTATGGCTACACCTTC
cdr3_aa: CASSREAYSYGYTF

clone_size: -
v_call: TRBV27
j_call: TRBJ1-6
d_call: -
cdr3_nt: TGTGCCAGCAGTGAGACAGGCTATAATTCACCCCTCCACTTT
cdr3_aa: CASSETGYNSPLHF

clone_size: -
v_call: TRBV7-9
j_call: TRBJ1-1
d_call: -
cdr3_nt: TGTGCCAGCAGCTTGGACGGCGGGGGAATCACTGAAGCTTTCTTT
cdr3_aa: CASSLDGGGITEAFF

clone_size: -
v_call: TRBV5-1
j_call: TRBJ2-1
d_call: TRBD1
cdr3_nt: TGCGCCAGCAACACAGGGGGACCTGAGCAGTTCTTC
cdr3_aa: CASNTGGPEQFF

clone_size: -
v_call: TRBV12-2
j_call: TRBJ2-7
d_call: -
cdr3_nt: TGTGCAAGTCGCTTAGCGAGTCTAACCTACGAGCAGTACTTC
cdr3_aa: CASRLASLTYEQYF

clone_size: -
v_call: TRBV19
j_call: TRBJ1-5
d_call: -
cdr3_nt: TGTGCCAGTAGGGGGTTGGGGGAGGTTCTTCAGCATTTT
cdr3_aa: CASRGLGEVLQHF

clone_size: -
v_call: TRBV3-1/TRBV3-2
j_call: TRBJ2-7
d_call: TRBD1
cdr3_nt: TGTGCCAGCAGCCAAGATCTGCCGGGACAGGGCAGGTCCGAGCAGTACTTC
cdr3_aa: CASSQDLPGQGRSEQYF

clone_size: -
v_call: TRBV3-1/TRBV3-2
j_call: TRBJ2-1
d_call: TRBD1
cdr3_nt: TGTGCCAGCAGCCAAGGGACAGGGGGGTACAATGAGCAGTTCTTC
cdr3_aa: CASSQGTGGYNEQFF

clone_size: -
v_call: TRBV6-5
j_call: TRBJ2-1
d_call: TRBD2
cdr3_nt: TGTGCCAGCAGTTCTCCTAGCGGCTCCTACAATGAGCAGTTCTTC
cdr3_aa: CASSSPSGSYNEQFF

clone_size: -
v_call: TRBV24-1
j_call: TRBJ2-5
d_call: TRBD1
cdr3_nt: TGTGCCACCAGTGATTTGAAGACAGGGAGCCAAGAGACCCAGTACTTC
cdr3_aa: CATSDLKTGSQETQYF

clone_size: -
v_call: TRBV19
j_call: TRBJ2-3
d_call: TRBD1
cdr3_nt: TGTGCCAGTAGTCCAGGGGGCAGGGGAACAGATACGCAGTATTTT
cdr3_aa: CASSPGGRGTDTQYF

clone_size: -
v_call: TRBV5-1
j_call: TRBJ2-7
d_call: -
cdr3_nt: TGCGCCAGCAGCTACACAGGGATACCCTACGAGCAGTACTTC
cdr3_aa: CASSYTGIPYEQYF

clone_size: few
v_call: TRBV7-9
j_call: TRBJ1-3
d_call: TRBD1
cdr3_nt: TGTGCCAGCAGCCCCGGGACAGGGTTAAACACCATATATTTT
cdr3_aa: CASSPGTGLNTIYF

clone_size: -
v_call: TRBV6-5
j_call: TRBJ2-7
d_call: TRBD2
cdr3_nt: TGTGCCAGCAGTTACTCCCTAGCGGGAGGGGACGACGAGCAGTACTTC
cdr3_aa: CASSYSLAGGDDEQYF

clone_size: -
v_call: TRBV10-2
j_call: TRBJ2-3
d_call: TRBD2
cdr3_nt: TGCGCCAGCAGTGAGTCGGCAGCGGGGGGGCTCGATACGCAGTATTTT
cdr3_aa: CASSESAAGGLDTQYF

clone_size: once
v_call: TRBV5-8
j_call: TRBJ1-5
d_call: TRBD1
cdr3_nt: TGTGCCAGCAGCTTTTCTCGGGACAGCTCGAATCAGCCCCAGCATTTT
cdr3_aa: CASSFSRDSSNQPQHF

clone_size: -
v_call: TRBV2
j_call: TRBJ2-5
d_call: TRBD2
cdr3_nt: TGTGCCAGCAGTATAGGACTAGCGGGAGGGTCGCAGACCCAGTACTTC
cdr3_aa: CASSIGLAGGSQTQYF

clone_size: -
v_call: TRBV19
j_call: TRBJ2-2
d_call: TRBD1
cdr3_nt: TGTGCCAGCACCACTCCCCGGGACAGGGTTTCCGGGGAGCTGTTTTTT
cdr3_aa: CASTTPRDRVSGELFF

clone_size: -
v_call: TRBV25-1
j_call: TRBJ2-1
d_call: -
cdr3_nt: TGTGCCAGCAACGCGGCTTCCGGAACAGGGATACGGGAGCAGTTCTTC
cdr3_aa: CASNAASGTGIREQFF

clone_size: -
v_call: TRBV6-5
j_call: TRBJ1-4
d_call: TRBD1
cdr3_nt: TGTGCCAGCAGTTACTCTGGACAGGGTGCTAATGAAAAACTGTTTTTT
cdr3_aa: CASSYSGQGANEKLFF

clone_size: -
v_call: TRBV6-4
j_call: TRBJ2-3
d_call: -
cdr3_nt: TGTGCCAGCAGACAGGACAGCATTACAGATACGCAGTATTTT
cdr3_aa: CASRQDSITDTQYF

clone_size: -
v_call: TRBV6-2/TRBV6-3
j_call: TRBJ2-7
d_call: -
cdr3_nt: TGTGCCAGCAGCCGTACGGTCGAGCAGTACTTC
cdr3_aa: CASSRTVEQYF

clone_size: -
v_call: TRBV20-1
j_call: TRBJ1-6
d_call: -
cdr3_nt: TGCAGTGCCAGTACGTCACAGGTGAATTCACCCCTCCACTTT
cdr3_aa: CSASTSQVNSPLHF

clone_size: -
v_call: TRBV29-1
j_call: TRBJ1-1
d_call: -
cdr3_nt: TGCAGCGTTGCACTGCCGAGCACTGAAGCTTTCTTT
cdr3_aa: CSVALPSTEAFF